Listed here is a single T cell receptor (beta chain). As yet, its antigen is unknown. The treatment here: roughly ten-day PBMC culture with coronavirus spike peptide pools or control peptides (ViraFEST assay). Alongside around 10 IU/ml IL-2 and about 9.6 ug/ml peptide pools, PBMCs were cultured at 2 million to 2.5 million per well. This specimen belongs to a study of vaccination and CD4 T cells after COVID-19. Overall study context: The authors gave control cultures a CEFX pool, an HIV-1 Nef pool, or no peptide.

V lost 6 bases and J lost 2; bases outside the gene matches: 6. This CDR3 region has 15 residues. Sequenced with the Oncomine TCR Beta short-read assay was DNA taken from cultured CD4+ T cells. MiXCR was run by TCRdb on the PCR reads, yielding one entry per CDR3 protein. This table holds several thousand distinct CDR3 sequences, roughly two fifths found once. The sequencing input was CD4+ T cells from blood, cultured in vitro. The source of this sequence is a human donor who had recovered from COVID-19. The chain has TRBV12-3 or TRBV12-4 and TRBJ1-3; the match to TRBD1 covers 8 bases. Here the CDR3 reads CASRTTGGAGNTIYF. CDR3 DNA sequence: TGTGCCAGCAGGACCACAGGGGGAGCTGGAAACACCATATATTTT.